What follows are 27 T cell receptor beta chains derived from one specimen sequenced in a study of spatial heterogeneity in lung cancer. General observations from the study: Expanded intratumoral alpha and beta TCR counts tracked tumor mutation counts.

Each CDR3 protein gets one entry after TCRdb re-called the 5' RACE reads with MiXCR. The repertoire has 9,900 or so distinct CDR3 sequences, roughly 12% of them found once; the top ten carry 10%. Which antigens these TCRs recognize remains unknown. The time point: sample taken at primary tumor resection. Sequenced here: lung tumor tissue, sampled at surgery. The receptors originated from a male donor with early-stage non-small cell lung cancer.

This clonotype was seen many times. With a much larger clone just one base away, this may be a read error. The final CDR3 position lacks the conserved phenylalanine or tryptophan, pointing to a likely read error. Little can be read into the size of this beta chain, an off-target read in a library designed for alpha chains. The chain uses TRBV5-1 and TRBJ1-2; maybe TRBD1 (5 bases). This CDR3 has 15 amino acids. With 0 bases removed from V and 2 bases from J, the gap between germline ends came to 11 bases. The germline V gene has CDR1 SGHRS and CDR2 YFSETQ. DNA for the CDR3: TGCGCCAGCAGCTTGGAGGCAGGGCGAAACTATGGCTACACCTTA. Its protein product is CASSLEAGRNYGYTL.

This clonotype was recorded many times. In a library made to pick up alpha chains, this beta chain is a stray read with a size that means little. V usage is TRBV13 and J usage is TRBJ2-7, with D possibly being TRBD1 or TRBD2 (5 bases each). This CDR3 comprises 15 residues. The ends were cut back, 2 bases at V and 1 base at J, with 12 bases in the middle. Germline CDR1 and CDR2: PRHDT and FYEKMQ (reference sequence). The CDR3 sequence is CASSLRDRSSYEQYF. The CDR3, as DNA: TGTGCCAGCAGCTTAAGGGACCGCTCATCCTACGAGCAGTACTTC.

As regards this clonotype: As an off-target read in a library built for alpha chains, this beta chain has a frequency of little significance. This chain joins TRBV18 and TRBJ1-1; D unclear. Germline V gene data show CDR1 as KGHSH and CDR2 as LQKENI. With 5 bases removed from V and 1 base from J, the gap between germline ends came to 11 bases. The CDR3 is 14 residues long. The CDR3 is CASSRSVRNTEAFF. In DNA, the CDR3 is TGTGCCAGCTCAAGGAGTGTACGGAACACTGAAGCTTTCTTT.

This clonotype is medium-sized. The size of this beta chain means little, since it is a stray read in a library made for alpha chains. The chain links TRBV27 to TRBJ1-1; D unresolved. Germline V gene data show CDR1 as MNHEY and CDR2 as SMNVEV (reference sequence). The V end lost 2 bases, the J end lost 3 bases, and 13 bases lay between the germline ends. The CDR3 sequence is 15 residues long. The CDR3 coding sequence is TGTGCCAGCAGTTTAAATCCGGGTTCGGACACTGAAGCTTTCTTT. Translated, it gives CASSLNPGSDTEAFF.

This clonotype is large (0.1 to 1%). With the library built for alpha chains, this beta chain is off target and its frequency is not meaningful. The gene calls are TRBV27 and TRBJ2-4; 7 bases agree with TRBD1. V was pared by 5 bases and J by 16 bases, with 11 bases of the junction left unmatched. This CDR3 region has 12 residues. Germline V gives CDR1 MNHEY, CDR2 SMNVEV (reference sequence). CDR3 protein: CASSTAGTDEYF. The CDR3 bases are TGTGCCAGCAGTACGGCCGGGACAGATGAATACTTC.

By share of the sample, this clonotype is medium-sized. This beta chain is off target for a library built for alpha chains, so its abundance means little. V and J are TRBV6-2 or TRBV6-3 and TRBJ2-7; the match to TRBD2 covers 8 bases. V trimming: 6 bases; J trimming: 5 bases; junction bases outside the gene matches: 24. Germline V gene data show CDR1 as MNHEY and CDR2 as SVGEGT. This CDR3 is built from 19 residues. CDR3 region: CASRRAPLLAVRRVNEQYF. In DNA form, the CDR3 reads TGTGCCAGCAGGCGCGCTCCTTTACTAGCGGTCAGGAGAGTCAACGAGCAGTACTTC.

This clonotype is medium-sized within its sample. Because this beta chain is a stray read in a library intended to capture alpha chains, its abundance should not be given much weight. The V call is TRBV7-2, the J call TRBJ1-3; D ambiguous. Germline loops: CDR1 SGHTA, CDR2 FQGNSA. The ends were cut back, 0 bases at V and 0 bases at J, with 6 bases in the middle. The CDR3 runs 15 residues. CDR3 sequence reads: CASSLAWGSGNTIYF. In nucleotides, the CDR3 is TGTGCCAGCAGCTTAGCTTGGGGCTCTGGAAACACCATATATTTT.

This clonotype is labeled as medium-sized. Little can be read into the size of this beta chain, an off-target read in a library designed for alpha chains. V and J are TRBV13 and TRBJ2-7; 7 bases match TRBD2. The CDR3 is 17 amino acids. CDR1 and CDR2 (germline): PRHDT, FYEKMQ (reference sequence). The V gene end was trimmed by 0 bases and the J gene end by 3 bases; junction bases not matched to a gene: 11. The CDR3 reads CASSLGVGSSGLYEQYF. CDR3 in DNA: TGTGCCAGCAGCTTAGGTGTTGGCTCTAGCGGCCTCTACGAGCAGTACTTC.

This clonotype was detected many times. The library was built for alpha chains, so this beta chain is an off-target read and its size means little. The V gene is TRBV18, the J gene TRBJ1-5; TRBD1 matches 7 bases. Germline loops: CDR1 KGHSH, CDR2 LQKENI. The junction had 7 bases not matched to a gene; V was cut back by 2 bases and J by 9 bases. The CDR3 is 14 amino acids. CDR3 sequence (DNA): TGTGCCAGCTCACCAGACAGGGATCTATCGCCCCAGCATTTT. As protein: CASSPDRDLSPQHF.

For this clonotype: This beta chain was picked up by a library intended for alpha chains and is off target, so its count carries little meaning. V is TRBV9 and J is TRBJ2-3; D is possibly TRBD2 (6 bases). Looked up from germline, CDR1 is SGDLS and CDR2 is YYNGEE. Trimming cost V 0 bases and J 0 bases, with 11 bases left between them. This CDR3 has 16 amino acids. The CDR3 nucleotides read TGTGCCAGCAGCGTAGAGGTTAGCGGAAGCACAGATACGCAGTATTTT. It codes for CASSVEVSGSTDTQYF.

This clonotype was counted at least ten times. This beta chain is off target for a library built for alpha chains, so its abundance means little. The V call is TRBV6-6, the J call TRBJ2-5, with D possibly matching TRBD2 (6 bases). Trimming removed 0 bases from V and 1 base from J, with 18 bases in between. The germline V gene has CDR1 MNHNY and CDR2 SVGAGI (reference sequence). CDR3 length: 18 amino acids. The CDR3 region has the DNA TGTGCCAGCAGTTACTCGATATCGGGGGACGAGGGCCAAGAGACCCAGTACTTC. Residues: CASSYSISGDEGQETQYF.

By its share, this clonotype is medium-sized (0.01 to 0.1%). With the library built for alpha chains, this beta chain is off target and its frequency is not meaningful. The DNA of the CDR3 is TGTGCCTGGAGTGTCCCTCTGGGGTGGGGACAGACCTATGGCTACACCTTC. Amino acids: CAWSVPLGWGQTYGYTF. The chain carries TRBV30 and TRBJ1-2; 7 bases are shared with TRBD1. The V and J ends lost 0 bases and 4 bases, in that order; junction bases with no gene match: 14. The CDR3 is 17 amino acids. In germline, CDR1 is GTSNPN, CDR2 SVGIG (reference sequence).

This clonotype was counted at least ten times. This beta chain was picked up by a library intended for alpha chains and is off target, so its count carries little meaning. V is TRBV20-1 and J is TRBJ2-2, with 10 nucleotides matching TRBD2. Germline-derived CDR1 and CDR2 are DFQATT and SNEGSKA (reference sequence). With V trimmed by 1 base and J by 3 bases, 8 bases remained unmatched. The CDR3 runs to 17 residues. The CDR3 sequence: CSARGSGRALDTGELFF. CDR3 bases: TGCAGTGCTAGAGGGAGCGGGAGGGCCCTCGACACCGGGGAGCTGTTTTTT.

With regard to this clonotype: In a library made to pick up alpha chains, this beta chain is a stray read with a size that means little. This chain connects TRBV29-1 to TRBJ2-3, with D possibly being TRBD1 or TRBD2 (5 bases each). V was trimmed by 0 bases and J by 5 bases, leaving 15 bases between them. Germline CDR1 reads SQVTM; CDR2 reads ANQGSEA. The CDR3 spans 15 residues. CDR3 coding DNA: TGCAGCGTTGAAGACGAGGGCAGGGTGAGAGATACGCAGTATTTT. Encoded protein: CSVEDEGRVRDTQYF.

This clonotype showed up many times. Found in a library prepared for alpha chains, this beta chain is an off-target read, and its abundance has little meaning. V and J are TRBV6-2 or TRBV6-3 and TRBJ2-6; maybe TRBD1 (5 bases). Trimming pared 5 bases from V and 4 bases from J, leaving 21 bases between. Germline lookup yields CDR1 MNHEY and CDR2 SVGEGT. CDR3 length equals 18 residues. CDR3 sequence (DNA): TGTGCCAGCAGTAAGGGGCCTCAGTTGCTTCCCGGGGCCAACGTCCTGACTTTC. This encodes CASSKGPQLLPGANVLTF.

As for this clonotype: This beta chain turned up in a library designed for alpha chains; as an off-target read, its abundance says little. The genes are TRBV13 and TRBJ2-1; weak D call: TRBD2 (5 bases). There are 12 residues in the CDR3. V lost 2 bases and J 11 bases, leaving 10 bases between the germline ends. The V gene's germline CDR1 is PRHDT and CDR2 FYEKMQ (reference sequence). CDR3 in amino acids: CASSLYREQQFF. The DNA of the CDR3 is TGTGCCAGCAGCTTATATAGGGAGCAGCAGTTCTTC.

This clonotype is labeled as medium-sized. For a library built for alpha chains, this beta chain is a stray read; little rests on its size. The chain links TRBV12-3 or TRBV12-4 to TRBJ1-5, with unresolved D. Trimming left V 8 bases short and J 3 bases short, with 11 bases between. The CDR3 loop spans 13 amino acids. CDR3 region: CASAPPYNQPQHF. The CDR3 nucleotides read TGTGCCAGCGCGCCACCTTACAATCAGCCCCAGCATTTT.

In its sample, this clonotype ranks as medium-sized. This beta chain is an off-target read within a library intended for alpha chains, so its frequency means little. This chain links TRBV7-8 with TRBJ2-5; D is perhaps TRBD2 (6 bases). Germline V gene lookup returns CDR1 SGHVS and CDR2 FQNEAQ. The CDR3 length is 15 residues. Trimming cost V 0 bases and J 7 bases, with 15 bases left between them. CDR3 bases: TGTGCCAGCAGCTTAGCGGTAACGGAGGGAGGGACCCAGTACTTC. It translates to CASSLAVTEGGTQYF.

As concerns this clonotype: The library was built for alpha chains, so this beta chain is an off-target read and its size means little. The CDR3 DNA follows: TGTGCCAGCAGTTACCGCAGAGGCGAGCAGTACTTC. Translation gives CASSYRRGEQYF. The chain uses TRBV6-5 and TRBJ2-7; no reliable D call. The CDR3 runs 12 residues. Germline loops: CDR1 MNHEY, CDR2 SVGAGI. The V end lost 2 bases, the J end lost 6 bases, and 8 bases lay between the germline ends.

In its sample, this clonotype was seen many times. Because the library targeted alpha chains, this beta chain is an off-target read whose size means little. The chain is built from TRBV4-1 and TRBJ1-3; D call uncertain. The V gene lost 1 base and the J gene lost 0 bases, with 7 bases spanning the gap. This CDR3 has 15 amino acids. Germline assignment: CDR1 MGHRA and CDR2 YSYEKL. The DNA of the CDR3 is TGCGCCAGCAGCCAAGGGCAGGTCTCTGGAAACACCATATATTTT. Amino acids: CASSQGQVSGNTIYF.

As regards this clonotype: This beta chain is an off-target read within a library intended for alpha chains, so its frequency means little. The chain is built from TRBV12-5 and TRBJ2-7; 7 bases fit TRBD1. The CDR3 has 14 amino acids. The germline CDR1 and CDR2 sequences are LGHNT and FRNRAP. The V segment lost 6 bases and the J segment 6 bases; nucleotides outside the gene matches: 11. The CDR3 here is CASGSDRDSLEQYF. CDR3 DNA: TGTGCTAGTGGATCCGACAGGGACAGCCTCGAGCAGTACTTC.

In this sample, this clonotype turned up many times. With the library built for alpha chains, this beta chain is off target and its frequency is not meaningful. V and J are TRBV6-6 and TRBJ2-3, with a tentative D call TRBD2 (6 bases). From germline, CDR1 is MNHNY and CDR2 SVGAGI (reference sequence). Trimming shortened V by 0 bases and J by 2 bases, and 18 bases separated the two germline ends. The CDR3 covers 18 residues. The CDR3 loop is CASSYSTRSGTTTDTQYF. CDR3 coding DNA: TGTGCCAGCAGTTACTCGACCCGTAGCGGAACGACCACAGATACGCAGTATTTT.

This clonotype was recorded at least ten times. This beta chain turned up in a library designed for alpha chains; as an off-target read, its abundance says little. The chain carries TRBV19 and TRBJ1-6; 7 bases line up with TRBD1. Looked up from germline, CDR1 is LNHDA and CDR2 is SQIVND (reference sequence). V lost 6 bases to trimming and J lost 6 bases; unmatched junction nucleotides: 11. CDR3 length: 16 residues. The CDR3 loop is CASRKPGQTFNSPLHF. Here the CDR3 DNA reads TGTGCCAGTAGAAAACCGGGACAGACTTTTAATTCACCCCTCCACTTT.

A few counts support this clonotype. This may be a read error: a much more frequent sequence differs by one nucleotide. This beta chain came through as a stray read in a library set up for alpha chains, and its size says little. The genes are TRBV15 and TRBJ1-3; D not certain. This CDR3 comprises 15 residues. Germline values: CDR1 LNHNV, CDR2 YYDKDF (reference sequence). The CDR3 DNA reads TGTGTCACCAGCAGAAACACTGGATCTGGAAACACCATATATTTT. This sequence encodes CVTSRNTGSGNTIYF.

This clonotype counts as medium-sized. Little can be read into the size of this beta chain, an off-target read in a library designed for alpha chains. The V and J genes are TRBV20-1 and TRBJ1-5; D not certain. Germline V lookup: CDR1 DFQATT, CDR2 SNEGSKA (reference sequence). The CDR3 spans 16 residues. The ends were cut back, 3 bases at V and 8 bases at J, with 23 bases in the middle. CDR3 residues: CSASPPFDPGKEPQHF. CDR3 sequence (DNA): TGCAGTGCTAGCCCCCCCTTCGATCCGGGCAAGGAGCCCCAGCATTTT.

This clonotype was found many times. Being off target in a library aimed at alpha chains, this beta chain has a size of little meaning. The CDR3 protein is CASSEATGFNSPLHF. DNA of the CDR3: TGTGCCAGCAGTGAAGCGACAGGATTTAATTCACCCCTCCACTTT. This rearrangement joins TRBV6-1 to TRBJ1-6; weak D call: TRBD1 (6 bases). The V end was cut by 0 bases, the J end by 6 bases, with 9 bases between. The CDR3 runs 15 residues. Germline assignment: CDR1 MNHNS and CDR2 SASEGT.

This clonotype was observed many times. Since it is a stray read in a library aimed at alpha chains, this beta chain has a size that is not meaningful. The rearrangement uses TRBV30 and TRBJ1-6, with D uncertain. V gave up 3 bases and J gave up 9 bases, with 9 bases separating them. Looked up from germline, CDR1 is GTSNPN and CDR2 is SVGIG (reference sequence). This CDR3 region has 12 residues. CDR3 amino acids: CAWSDVSSPLHF. DNA of the CDR3: TGTGCCTGGAGCGACGTCTCTTCACCCCTCCACTTT.